What follows describes a single T cell receptor beta chain. Its antigen is unknown. The record has no base qualities; no much larger clone is one base away. The sequencing machine was an Illumina NovaSeq 6000. cDNA libraries for TCRalpha and TCRbeta were prepared by 5'RACE using constant-segment primers, with sample barcodes and unique molecular identifiers added. Trizol reagent was used to extract RNA from every sample. Libraries were amplified in two PCR steps, with a second sample barcode and Illumina TruSeq adapters added in the second step. Libraries were sequenced on an Illumina NovaSeq with 2 x 150 bp paired-end reads. Per the source publication's procedure: The reads were demultiplexed and collapsed into UMI-guided consensus sequences using migec v1.2.7. Using mixcr v2.1.11, UMI consensuses were aligned to TRA and TRB V and J templates and then assembled into clonotypes. A clonotype was counted as expanded or contracted only when both edgeR and NoisET called the clonotype significant, with the noise models trained on biological replicates. For edgeR calls, a false discovery rate-adjusted p below 0.01 and a log2 fold-change threshold of 1 were applied. PCA with hierarchical clustering of max-normalized trajectories of the 1000 most abundant clonotypes was used as exploratory dynamics analysis. Each responding clone was given a CD4 or CD8 phenotype based on the CD4+ and CD8+ repertoires, which had been sequenced separately. The public reads were quality trimmed at Q25 with fastp and then assembled into clones with MiXCR by TCRdb, keeping productive beta chains. One record per CDR3 amino acid sequence lists the most common genes and DNA. It is TCRdb's table, rather than the study itself, that gives the V and J calls and clone size. The sample profile shows about 150,000 distinct CDR3 sequences; roughly 21% of them were found once. 2% to 2.5% of the sample comes from the top ten.

This sample was included in a study of T-cell memory formation after mild COVID-19 (dated by TCRdb to 2020 to 2023). For the wider study: TCR sequence clusters from the two donors were largely donor specific. In a couple of donors, T-cell clones that expanded and contracted after mild COVID-19 were tracked by sequencing TCRalpha and TCRbeta repertoires over time. The cohort was made up of two young adult volunteers, one female and one male, who were previously healthy. Overall results and qualifications from the work: Contracting CD4+ clones were found mainly in CM and EM memory subsets, while CD8+ clones were enriched in EMRA. SARS-CoV-2 specificity was not confirmed for the second-wave clones peaking on day 37. Clones that contracted from day 15 to 85 showed balanced CD4/CD8 phenotypes, whereas a second wave of clones that expanded from day 15 to 37 leaned towards CD4+. The study included only a couple of mild cases, and larger cohorts that include severe cases with pre-infection samples were judged to be necessary. Some responding clones were found in pre-infection memory, which suggests that pre-existing cross-reactive memory T cells took part in the SARS-CoV-2 response.

The CDR3 spans 16 residues, from the cysteine through the phenylalanine. Only the CDR3 region is kept as DNA, spanning 48 bases read in frame from base 1. As encoded in the germline V gene (reference sequence), CDR1 is PRHDT while CDR2 is FYEKMQ. A distance of 20 bases separates the germline ends of V and J, which lose 7 bases and 2 bases respectively. Ficoll-Paque density gradient centrifugation was the method used to isolate PBMCs. This TCR was sampled from an adult woman who had mild COVID-19 (a few samples of this study predate the infection). The sample titles of this study are shuffled in the database, so cell type and time point are left out; the donor was told from shared clones. The chain couples TRBV13 to TRBJ1-2; possibly the D gene is TRBD1, per 6 matching bases. Sequencing was performed on PBMCs or a T cell subset sorted from them (not recorded which). The CDR3 amino acid sequence is: CASTPGGGAWNYGYTF. The nucleotide sequence is TGTGCCAGCACCCCGGGAGGGGGAGCTTGGAACTATGGCTACACCTTC.